The 11 T cell receptor beta chains given below trace back to one sample, sequenced in a study of regulatory T cells in long-lasting Graves disease (dated by TCRdb to about 2021). The time point label here, explained by the study, means: newly diagnosed GD, antithyroid drugs for less than 3 months. For both TCR sequencing and RNA sequencing, RNA was extracted from PBMCs in TRIzol. Library construction relied on multiplex PCR. The sequencer listed for this sample is Illumina HiSeq 4000. iRepertoire HTBI primers and Arm-PCR amplification of CDR3 regions were used to construct TCR beta libraries. TCRdb trimmed public reads at Q25 via fastp, called clones via MiXCR and kept in-frame beta chains. Here each entry gathers all rows of one CDR3 protein and keeps the most common genes and DNA. The sample includes roughly 380,000 distinct CDR3 sequences, with around 16% observed a single time. The ten most abundant clones make up about a fifth of the sample.

The sample in question was peripheral blood mononuclear cells (PBMCs), obtained at new diagnosis, from a patient treated with antithyroid drugs. The receptors were sampled from a female donor with Graves disease.

This clonotype was seen many times. The chain carries TRBV13 and TRBJ2-3; TRBD2 aligns across 9 bases. V lost 2 bases, J lost 2 bases, and 2 bases stayed unmatched. CDR1 and CDR2 (germline): PRHDT, FYEKMQ (reference sequence). The CDR3 is 15 amino acids. CDR3 in amino acids: CASSLRLAATDTQYF. The CDR3 DNA sequence: TGTGCCAGCAGCTTACGACTAGCGGCCACAGATACGCAGTATTTT.

The chain is built from TRBV20-1 and TRBJ2-5; TRBD1 agrees at 8 bases. The CDR3 length is 16 residues. From germline, CDR1 is DFQATT and CDR2 SNEGSKA (reference sequence). Unmatched junction bases numbered 11, after V lost 0 bases and J lost 5 bases. The CDR3 sequence: CSARDLGQGVAETQYF. The CDR3 DNA reads as TGCAGTGCTAGAGATCTAGGACAGGGAGTAGCTGAGACCCAGTACTTC.

In regard to this clonotype: Just one base apart from a much larger clone, this may be a read error. CDR3 residues: CASSIDGDQETQYF. The CDR3 nucleotides are TGTGCCAGCAGCATAGATGGGGACCAAGAGACCCAGTACTTC. V is TRBV9 and J is TRBJ2-5; the D is unclear. The CDR3 sequence is 14 residues long. Germline V lookup: CDR1 SGDLS, CDR2 YYNGEE. Trimming took 4 bases from V and 0 from J, leaving 10 bases between them.

This clonotype was counted a few times. Here the CDR3 DNA reads TGTGCCATCAGTCCGGGACAGACTAATTCACCCCTCCACTTT. This gives the protein CAISPGQTNSPLHF. The V gene is TRBV10-3, the J gene TRBJ1-6; 7 nucleotides match TRBD1. The J segment lost 6 bases and the V segment lost 5 bases, leaving 4 bases of the junction unmatched. CDR1 is ENHRY, CDR2 SYGVKD, per germline. The CDR3 spans 14 residues.

The gene calls are TRBV19 and TRBJ2-1; possibly TRBD1 or TRBD2 for D (6 bases each). Germline CDR1 LNHDA, CDR2 SQIVND (reference sequence). The CDR3 totals 15 residues. Trimming took 10 bases from V and 4 from J, leaving 20 bases between them. The CDR3 loop is CATESGRGGYNEQFF. The CDR3 coding sequence is TGTGCCACTGAGTCCGGGAGAGGGGGTTACAATGAGCAGTTCTTC.

This clonotype was picked up many times. The CDR3 here is CASTRQGATEAFF. The CDR3 DNA is TGTGCCAGCACTAGACAGGGGGCCACTGAAGCTTTCTTT. The chain has TRBV6-1 and TRBJ1-1; 10 positions match TRBD1. Germline V gene sequence: CDR1 MNHNS, CDR2 SASEGT. The CDR3 consists of 13 residues. The V segment lost 7 bases and the J segment 4 bases; nucleotides outside the gene matches: 3.

This clonotype was detected many times. The rearrangement links TRBV20-1 to TRBJ2-1, with 14 bases identical to TRBD2. The CDR3 totals 18 residues. The J segment lost 1 base and the V segment lost 3 bases, leaving 8 bases of the junction unmatched. Germline assignment: CDR1 DFQATT and CDR2 SNEGSKA (reference sequence). The CDR3 DNA reads TGCAGTGCTAGGAGATCCGGGACTAGCGGGAGATCCTACAATGAGCAGTTCTTC. This gives the protein CSARRSGTSGRSYNEQFF.

This clonotype was picked up many times. The rearrangement links TRBV25-1 to TRBJ2-5; TRBD2 matches at 11 bases. From germline, CDR1 is MGHDK and CDR2 SYGVNS. The CDR3 length is 16 residues. After removal of 3 bases from V and 2 bases from J, the junction contained 5 bases not matched to a gene. The CDR3: CASSERIAGGQETQYF. The CDR3 DNA sequence: TGTGCCAGCAGTGAGCGAATAGCGGGAGGGCAAGAGACCCAGTACTTC.

This clonotype was observed at least ten times. This chain connects TRBV20-1 to TRBJ1-5, with a possible D match to TRBD1 (5 bases). The germline V gene encodes CDR1 DFQATT and CDR2 SNEGSKA (reference sequence). Trimming took 5 bases from V and 3 from J, leaving 11 bases between them. The CDR3 is 13 residues long. The DNA of the CDR3 is TGCAGTGCTGCCCGGGACGACAATCAGCCCCAGCATTTT. Encoded protein: CSAARDDNQPQHF.

This clonotype has ten or more counts. This chain joins TRBV20-1 and TRBJ1-6; tentatively, D is TRBD1 (5 bases). This CDR3 region has 15 residues. Per the germline V gene, CDR1 is DFQATT and CDR2 is SNEGSKA (reference sequence). Trimming cost V 1 base and J 7 bases, with 14 bases left between them. For the CDR3, the DNA is TGCAGTGCTAGAGGGGGGTCAAGCAGCAATTCACCCCTCCACTTT. As protein: CSARGGSSSNSPLHF.

This clonotype was counted a few times. The rearrangement joins TRBV28 to TRBJ1-4; TRBD1 is a possible D gene (6 bases). The V gene's germline CDR1 is MDHEN and CDR2 SYDVKM. V gave up 10 bases and J gave up 8 bases, with 14 bases separating them. The CDR3 is made up of 12 amino acids. The CDR3 sequence: CATSGTPEKLFF. As DNA, the CDR3 is TGTGCCACCTCCGGGACACCCGAAAAACTGTTTTTT.